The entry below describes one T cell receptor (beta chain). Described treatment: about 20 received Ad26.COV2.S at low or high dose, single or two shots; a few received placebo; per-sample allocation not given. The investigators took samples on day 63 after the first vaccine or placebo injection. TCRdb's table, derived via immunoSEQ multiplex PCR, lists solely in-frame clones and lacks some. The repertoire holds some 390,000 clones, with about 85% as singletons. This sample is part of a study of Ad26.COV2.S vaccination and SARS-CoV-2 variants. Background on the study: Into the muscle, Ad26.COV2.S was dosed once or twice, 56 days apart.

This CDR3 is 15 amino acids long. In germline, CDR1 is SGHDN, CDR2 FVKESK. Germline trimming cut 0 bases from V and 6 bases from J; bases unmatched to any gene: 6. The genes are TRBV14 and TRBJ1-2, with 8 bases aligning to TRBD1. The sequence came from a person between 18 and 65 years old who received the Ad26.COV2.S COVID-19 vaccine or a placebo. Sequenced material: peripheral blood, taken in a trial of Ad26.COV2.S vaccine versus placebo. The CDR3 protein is CASSQDSGQVHGYTF. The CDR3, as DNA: TGTGCCAGCAGCCAAGATTCGGGACAGGTCCATGGCTACACCTTC.